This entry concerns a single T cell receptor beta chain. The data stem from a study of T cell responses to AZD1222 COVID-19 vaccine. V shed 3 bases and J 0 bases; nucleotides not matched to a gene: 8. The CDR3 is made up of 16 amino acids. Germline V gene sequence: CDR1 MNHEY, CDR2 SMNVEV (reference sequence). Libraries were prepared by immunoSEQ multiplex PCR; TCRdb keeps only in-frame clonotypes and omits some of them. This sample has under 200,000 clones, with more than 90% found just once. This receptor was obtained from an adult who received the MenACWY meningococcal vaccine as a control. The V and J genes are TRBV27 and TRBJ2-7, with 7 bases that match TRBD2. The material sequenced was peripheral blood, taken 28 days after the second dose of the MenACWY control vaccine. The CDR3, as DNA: TGTGCCAGCAGTTTCCAAACTAGGACTAGCTCCTACGAGCAGTACTTC. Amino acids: CASSFQTRTSSYEQYF.